Following are 6 T cell receptor beta chains from one sample sequenced in a study of PD-L1 blockade in urothelial cancer. Assay used: immunoSEQ multiplex PCR; TCRdb lists only in-frame clones, some missing. The table has approximately 65,000 clones, approximately 91% seen once. This specimen consisted of PBMCs, obtained around atezolizumab (anti-PD-L1) treatment. The receptors shown here come from a man aged 55 to 70 with urothelial cancer.

This CDR3 is CASSPGLAGGRGGNEQFF. CDR3 bases: TGCGCCAGCAGCCCCGGACTAGCGGGAGGTAGGGGAGGGAATGAGCAGTTCTTC. The J gene is TRBJ2-1, the V gene TRBV4-1, with 14 bases identical to TRBD2. CDR1 is MGHRA and CDR2 is YSYEKL in the germline V gene. The CDR3 loop spans 18 amino acids. J lost 7 bases, V lost 4 bases, and 12 bases had no gene match.

V gene TRBV5-1 combines with J gene TRBJ1-4, with D tentatively TRBD1 (5 bases). Deletions cut 3 bases from V and 2 bases from J, with 11 bases between. This CDR3 is 15 amino acids long. Germline CDR1 SGHRS, CDR2 YFSETQ. Written as DNA, the CDR3 is TGCGCCAGCAGCTCTCAGGGTACCACTAATGAAAAACTGTTTTTT. Amino acid sequence: CASSSQGTTNEKLFF.

The chain combines TRBV19 with TRBJ1-4; 7 nucleotides line up with TRBD1. This CDR3 is 15 amino acids long. After removal of 5 bases from V and 8 bases from J, the junction contained 11 bases not matched to a gene. Germline lookup yields CDR1 LNHDA and CDR2 SQIVND (reference sequence). The CDR3 DNA is TGTGCCAGTAGTGGTTCCGGGACAGTAGGGGAAAAACTGTTTTTT. This encodes CASSGSGTVGEKLFF.

The chain carries TRBV5-4 and TRBJ2-5, with D maybe TRBD1 (5 bases). The CDR3 is made up of 15 amino acids. V was shortened by 2 bases and J by 2 bases, with 13 bases between the two germline ends. Germline V CDR1 and CDR2: SGHNT, YYREEE (reference sequence). The CDR3: CASSFVVGRQETQYF. CDR3 nucleotide sequence: TGTGCCAGCAGCTTCGTGGTGGGGCGACAAGAGACCCAGTACTTC.

J is TRBJ2-7 and V is TRBV19; 9 bases are a match to TRBD2. From germline, CDR1 is LNHDA and CDR2 SQIVND (reference sequence). The V segment lost 5 bases and the J segment 5 bases; nucleotides outside the gene matches: 7. This CDR3 has 14 residues. CDR3 sequence reads: CASSSGLARNEQYF. For the CDR3, the DNA is TGTGCCAGTAGTTCTGGACTAGCGCGGAACGAGCAGTACTTC.

The rearrangement joins TRBV4-1 to TRBJ2-7; D not resolved. The germline gives CDR1 MGHRA, CDR2 YSYEKL. This CDR3 region has 11 residues. V shed 5 bases and J shed 6 bases, with 8 bases lying between them. CDR3 sequence (DNA): TGCGCCAGCAGCGGCCCCTCCGAGCAGTACTTC. It translates to CASSGPSEQYF.